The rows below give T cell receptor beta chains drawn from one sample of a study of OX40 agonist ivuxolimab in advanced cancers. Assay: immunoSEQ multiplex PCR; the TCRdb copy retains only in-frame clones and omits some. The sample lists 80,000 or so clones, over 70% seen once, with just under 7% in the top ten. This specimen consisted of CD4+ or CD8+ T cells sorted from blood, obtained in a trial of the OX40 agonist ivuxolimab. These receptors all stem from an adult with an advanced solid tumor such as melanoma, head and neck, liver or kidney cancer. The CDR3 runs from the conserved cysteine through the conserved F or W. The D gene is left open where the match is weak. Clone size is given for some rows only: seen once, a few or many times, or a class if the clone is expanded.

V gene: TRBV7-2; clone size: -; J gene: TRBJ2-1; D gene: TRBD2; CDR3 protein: CASSLTSGRAGEQFF; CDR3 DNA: TGTGCCAGCAGCTTAACTAGCGGGAGGGCCGGGGAGCAGTTCTTC
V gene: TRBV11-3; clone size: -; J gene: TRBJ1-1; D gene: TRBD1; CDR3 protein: CASSTGTGRNTEAFF; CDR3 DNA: TGTGCCAGCAGCACCGGGACAGGGCGGAACACTGAAGCTTTCTTT
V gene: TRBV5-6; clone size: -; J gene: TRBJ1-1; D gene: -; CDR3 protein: CASSLVGGMNTEAFF; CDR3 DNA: TGTGCCAGCAGCTTGGTCGGGGGCATGAACACTGAAGCTTTCTTT
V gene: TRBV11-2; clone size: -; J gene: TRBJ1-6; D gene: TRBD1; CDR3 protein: CASSSLTGGNSPLHF; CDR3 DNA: TGTGCCAGCAGCTCACTGACAGGGGGTAATTCACCCCTCCACTTT
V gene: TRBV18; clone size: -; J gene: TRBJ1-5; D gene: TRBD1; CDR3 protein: CASSPGQGYQPQHF; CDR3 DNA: TGTGCCAGCTCACCGGGACAGGGATATCAGCCCCAGCATTTT
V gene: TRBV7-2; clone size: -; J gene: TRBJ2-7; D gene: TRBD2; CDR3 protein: CASSLTSGAYEQYF; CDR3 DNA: TGTGCCAGCAGCCTTACTAGCGGAGCCTACGAGCAGTACTTC
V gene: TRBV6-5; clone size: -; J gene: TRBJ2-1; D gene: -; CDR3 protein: CASSYSTVSSYNEQFF; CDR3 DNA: TGTGCCAGCAGTTACTCGACAGTTAGCTCCTACAATGAGCAGTTCTTC
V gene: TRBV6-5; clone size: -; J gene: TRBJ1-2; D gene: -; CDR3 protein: CASSYSMTSGGGYTF; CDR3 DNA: TGTGCCAGCAGTTACTCGATGACAAGTGGGGGTGGCTACACCTTC
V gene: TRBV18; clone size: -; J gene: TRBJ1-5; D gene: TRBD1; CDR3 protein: CASSPPTGQGIQPQHF; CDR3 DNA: TGTGCCAGCTCACCACCGACGGGACAGGGGATTCAGCCCCAGCATTTT
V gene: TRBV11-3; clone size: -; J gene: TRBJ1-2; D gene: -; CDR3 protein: CASSSGQGYGYTF; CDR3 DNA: TGTGCCAGCAGCTCCGGCCAGGGGTATGGCTACACCTTC
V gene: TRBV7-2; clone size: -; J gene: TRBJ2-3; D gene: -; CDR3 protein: CASSFRWGYTQYF; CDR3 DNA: TGTGCCAGCAGCTTCCGTTGGGGATATACGCAGTATTTT
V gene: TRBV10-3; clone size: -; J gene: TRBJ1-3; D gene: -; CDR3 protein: CAISEEGTAGNTIYF; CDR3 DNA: TGTGCCATCAGTGAGGAGGGTACGGCTGGAAACACCATATATTTT
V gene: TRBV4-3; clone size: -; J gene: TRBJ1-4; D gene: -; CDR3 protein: CASSQASLNEKLFF; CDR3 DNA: TGCGCCAGCAGCCAAGCGTCCCTTAATGAAAAACTGTTTTTT
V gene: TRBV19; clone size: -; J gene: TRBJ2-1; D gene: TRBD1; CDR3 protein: CASRFSGTGSYNEQFF; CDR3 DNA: TGTGCCAGTAGGTTTTCCGGGACAGGGTCCTACAATGAGCAGTTCTTC
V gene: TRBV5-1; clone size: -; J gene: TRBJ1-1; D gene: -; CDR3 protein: CASAGLPGTEAFF; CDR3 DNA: TGCGCCAGCGCGGGACTCCCTGGGACTGAAGCTTTCTTT
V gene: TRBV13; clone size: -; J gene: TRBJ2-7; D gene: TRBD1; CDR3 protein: CASLRDRERREQYF; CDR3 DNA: TGTGCCAGCTTACGGGACAGGGAGCGTCGCGAGCAGTACTTC
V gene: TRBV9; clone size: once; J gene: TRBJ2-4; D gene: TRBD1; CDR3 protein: CASSGSGTARNIQYF; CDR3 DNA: TGTGCCAGCAGCGGATCCGGGACAGCGCGGAACATTCAGTACTTC
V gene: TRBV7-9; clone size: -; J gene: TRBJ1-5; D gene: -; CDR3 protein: CAFRDQPQHF; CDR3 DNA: TGTGCGTTTCGGGATCAGCCCCAGCATTTT
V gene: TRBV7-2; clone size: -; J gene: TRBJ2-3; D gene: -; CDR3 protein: CASSLGRASLSTDTQYF; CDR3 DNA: TGTGCCAGCAGCTTAGGCAGGGCTAGCCTAAGCACAGATACGCAGTATTTT
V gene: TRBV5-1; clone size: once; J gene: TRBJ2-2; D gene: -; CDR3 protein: CASSNLATGELFF; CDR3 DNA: TGCGCCAGCAGCAACCTCGCGACCGGGGAGCTGTTTTTT
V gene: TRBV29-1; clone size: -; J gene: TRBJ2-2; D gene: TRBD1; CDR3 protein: CSVIDPGQGALTGELFF; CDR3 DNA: TGCAGCGTCATAGATCCGGGACAGGGGGCTCTTACCGGGGAGCTGTTTTTT
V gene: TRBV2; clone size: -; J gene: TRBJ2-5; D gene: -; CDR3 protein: CASSEIWSAAQYF; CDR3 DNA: TGTGCCAGCAGTGAGATTTGGTCGGCGGCCCAGTACTTC
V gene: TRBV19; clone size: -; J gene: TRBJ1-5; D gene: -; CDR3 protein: CASSLAFIQPQHF; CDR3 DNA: TGTGCCAGTAGCCTGGCCTTTATTCAGCCCCAGCATTTT
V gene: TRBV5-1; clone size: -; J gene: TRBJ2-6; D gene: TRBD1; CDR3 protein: CASSAPGTENSGANVLTF; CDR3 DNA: TGCGCCAGCAGCGCCCCCGGGACAGAGAATTCTGGGGCCAACGTCCTGACTTTC
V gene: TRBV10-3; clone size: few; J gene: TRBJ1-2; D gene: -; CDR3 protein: CAISVLPVEGYTF; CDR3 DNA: TGTGCCATCAGTGTTCTCCCTGTTGAGGGCTACACCTTC
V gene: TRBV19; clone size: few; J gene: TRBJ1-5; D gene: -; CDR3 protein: CASSINPPGYSNQPQHF; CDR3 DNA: TGTGCCAGTAGTATAAATCCGCCAGGATATAGCAATCAGCCCCAGCATTTT
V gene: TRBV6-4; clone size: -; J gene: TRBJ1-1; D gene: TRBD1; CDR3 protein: CASRAKTGGITEAFF; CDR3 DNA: TGTGCCAGCAGGGCAAAAACAGGGGGCATCACTGAAGCTTTCTTT
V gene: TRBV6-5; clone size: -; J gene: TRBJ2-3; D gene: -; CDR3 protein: CASTTGRITDTQYF; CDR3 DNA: TGTGCCAGCACCACCGGGCGGATCACAGATACGCAGTATTTT
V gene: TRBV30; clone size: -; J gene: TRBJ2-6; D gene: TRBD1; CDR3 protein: CAWSPYGQGRANVLTF; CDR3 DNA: TGTGCCTGGAGTCCTTATGGACAGGGCAGGGCCAACGTCCTGACTTTC
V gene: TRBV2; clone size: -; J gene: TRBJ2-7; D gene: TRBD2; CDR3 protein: CASRGRGNSYEQYF; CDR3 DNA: TGTGCCTCCAGAGGGCGGGGGAACTCCTACGAGCAGTACTTC
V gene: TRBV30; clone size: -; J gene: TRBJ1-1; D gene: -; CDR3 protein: CAWNRDEGIRNTEAFF; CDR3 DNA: TGTGCCTGGAATCGGGACGAGGGCATCAGGAACACTGAAGCTTTCTTT
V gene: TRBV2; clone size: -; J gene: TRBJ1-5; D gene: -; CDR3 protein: CASRQYPYSNQPQHF; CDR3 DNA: TGTGCCAGCAGGCAGTATCCCTATAGCAATCAGCCCCAGCATTTT
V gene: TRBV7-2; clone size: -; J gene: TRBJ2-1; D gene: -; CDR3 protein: CASSWTRGDEQFF; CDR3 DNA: TGTGCCAGCAGCTGGACACGGGGCGATGAGCAGTTCTTC
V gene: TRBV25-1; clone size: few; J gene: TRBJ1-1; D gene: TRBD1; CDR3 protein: CASSEQTGTEAFF; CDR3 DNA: TGTGCCAGCAGTGAACAGACAGGGACTGAAGCTTTCTTT
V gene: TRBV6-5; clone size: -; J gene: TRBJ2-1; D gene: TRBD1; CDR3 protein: CASSYSGATGNHEQFF; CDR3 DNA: TGTGCCAGCAGTTACTCTGGAGCGACAGGGAACCATGAGCAGTTCTTC
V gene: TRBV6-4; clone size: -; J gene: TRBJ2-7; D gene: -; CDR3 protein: CASSLPYPRSDSAKNYEQYF; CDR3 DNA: TGTGCCAGCAGTTTACCATACCCTAGATCGGACAGCGCCAAGAACTACGAGCAGTACTTC
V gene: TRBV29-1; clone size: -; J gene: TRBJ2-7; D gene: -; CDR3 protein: CSVDGQGYEQYF; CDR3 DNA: TGCAGCGTTGATGGGCAGGGTTACGAGCAGTACTTC
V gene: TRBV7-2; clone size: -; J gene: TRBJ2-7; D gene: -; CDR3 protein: CASSLGEASLSYEQYF; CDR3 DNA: TGTGCCAGCAGCTTAGGCGAGGCGAGCCTATCCTACGAGCAGTACTTC
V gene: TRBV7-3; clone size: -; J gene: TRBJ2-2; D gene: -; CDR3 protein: CASSSQGPGELFF; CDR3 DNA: TGTGCCAGCAGCTCCCAGGGACCCGGGGAGCTGTTTTTT
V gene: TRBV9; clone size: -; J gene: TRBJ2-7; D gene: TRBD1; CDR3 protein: CASSVAGFAGGRSEQYF; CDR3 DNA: TGTGCCAGCAGCGTAGCTGGGTTCGCAGGGGGAAGGAGCGAGCAGTACTTC
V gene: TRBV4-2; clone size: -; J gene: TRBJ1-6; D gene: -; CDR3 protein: CASSQDPLTGPNSPLHF; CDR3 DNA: TGTGCCAGCAGCCAAGACCCTCTGACAGGACCTAATTCACCCCTCCACTTT
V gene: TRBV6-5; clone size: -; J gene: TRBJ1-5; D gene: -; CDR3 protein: CASSYMSGADQPQHF; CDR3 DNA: TGTGCCAGCAGTTACATGTCAGGGGCGGATCAGCCCCAGCATTTT
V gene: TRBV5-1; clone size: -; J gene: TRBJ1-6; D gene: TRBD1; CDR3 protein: CASRERTGDSPLHF; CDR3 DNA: TGCGCCAGCAGGGAAAGGACAGGTGATTCACCCCTCCACTTT
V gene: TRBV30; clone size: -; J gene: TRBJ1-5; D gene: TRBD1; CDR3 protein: CAWSVRQGVGNQPQHF; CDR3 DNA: TGTGCCTGGAGTGTAAGACAGGGGGTCGGCAATCAGCCCCAGCATTTT
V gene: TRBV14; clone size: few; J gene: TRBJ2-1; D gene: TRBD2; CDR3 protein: CASSPLSGGIYNEQFF; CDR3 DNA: TGTGCCAGCAGCCCACTGAGCGGGGGGATATACAATGAGCAGTTCTTC
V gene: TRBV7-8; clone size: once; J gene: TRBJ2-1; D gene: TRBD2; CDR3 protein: CASSLFSRGGNEQFF; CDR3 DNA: TGTGCCAGCAGCTTATTCTCGCGGGGGGGCAATGAGCAGTTCTTC
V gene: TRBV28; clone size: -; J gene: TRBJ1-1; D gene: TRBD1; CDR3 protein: CASSWDRGRRNTEAFF; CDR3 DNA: TGTGCCAGCAGTTGGGACAGGGGGAGGAGGAACACTGAAGCTTTCTTT
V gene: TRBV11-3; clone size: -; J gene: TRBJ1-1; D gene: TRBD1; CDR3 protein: CASSLGTGVNTEAFF; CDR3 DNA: TGTGCCAGCAGCTTAGGGACAGGGGTTAACACTGAAGCTTTCTTT
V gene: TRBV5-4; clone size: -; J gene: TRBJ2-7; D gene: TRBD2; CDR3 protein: CASSSQRDSYEQYF; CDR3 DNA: TGTGCCAGCAGCTCACAGCGGGACTCCTACGAGCAGTACTTC
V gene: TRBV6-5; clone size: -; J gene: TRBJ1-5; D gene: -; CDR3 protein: CASSYYGNQPQHF; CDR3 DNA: TGTGCCAGCAGTTACTATGGCAATCAGCCCCAGCATTTT
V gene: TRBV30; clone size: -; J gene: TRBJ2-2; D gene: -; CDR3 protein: CARKTGNTGELFF; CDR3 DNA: TGTGCCAGAAAGACAGGCAACACCGGGGAGCTGTTTTTT
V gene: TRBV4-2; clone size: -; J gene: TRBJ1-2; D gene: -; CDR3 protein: CASSLRGAATF; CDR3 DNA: TGTGCCAGCAGCTTGAGAGGCGCCGCCACCTTC
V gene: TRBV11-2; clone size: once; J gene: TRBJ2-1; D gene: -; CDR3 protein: CASSLDGLPYNEQFF; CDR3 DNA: TGTGCCAGCAGCTTAGATGGCCTCCCTTACAATGAGCAGTTCTTC
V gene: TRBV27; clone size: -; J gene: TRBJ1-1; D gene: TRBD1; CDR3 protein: CASSSRQGTEAFF; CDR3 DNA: TGTGCCAGCAGTTCCAGACAGGGCACTGAAGCTTTCTTT
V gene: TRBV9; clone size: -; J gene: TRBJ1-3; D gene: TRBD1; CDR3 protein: CASSVKTGETSGNTIYF; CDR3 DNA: TGTGCCAGCAGCGTAAAGACAGGGGAGACCTCTGGAAACACCATATATTTT
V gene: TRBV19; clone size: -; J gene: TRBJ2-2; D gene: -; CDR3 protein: CASISTNTGELFF; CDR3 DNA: TGTGCCAGTATTTCCACGAACACCGGGGAGCTGTTTTTT
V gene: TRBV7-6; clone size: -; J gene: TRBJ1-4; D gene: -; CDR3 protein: CASSLITGSTEKLFF; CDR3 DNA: TGTGCCAGCAGCTTAATAACAGGGAGTACTGAAAAACTGTTTTTT